The text below deals with one T cell receptor (beta chain). Its antigen is unidentified. This CDR3 is 13 amino acids long. Germline V gene data show CDR1 as SGHTA and CDR2 as FQGNSA. V was cut by 4 bases and J by 7 bases, with 14 bases left in between. Sequencing used immunoSEQ multiplex PCR; TCRdb keeps in-frame clones, though not all of them. The sample holds roughly 330,000 clones, about 74% seen once. These data belong to a study of shared clonotypes between healthy human individuals. Study-wide results and caveats: Among donors, sharing of clonotypes was expected to be affected by sequencing depth.

The TCR comes from a young man in good health. The chain uses TRBV7-2 and TRBJ2-7; perhaps TRBD2 as D (6 bases). The sequenced sample consisted of memory CD4+ T cells sorted from blood. Subset defined: CD45RA-negative fraction. The CDR3 nucleotides read TGTGCCAGCAGCTCCCAACCCCGGGGGGAGCAGTACTTC. Translated, it gives CASSSQPRGEQYF.